This is a list of T cell receptor beta chains from one sample in a study of Graves' ophthalmopathy and Graves' hyperthyroidism. From the multiplex PCR reads, TCRdb called clonotypes with MiXCR, one entry per CDR3 protein. The sample shows around 1,000,000 distinct CDR3 sequences, about 38% of them seen only once. The sequenced material came from peripheral blood or thyroid tissue (not recorded which). The receptors come from an adult man with Graves' hyperthyroidism. Each CDR3 is given with its conserved first and last residue. D genes are given only for firm matches. Clone size appears in some rows only: once, few, many, or a class for an expanded clone.

abundance	v_gene	j_gene	d_gene	CDR3aa	CDR3nt
many	TRBV19	TRBJ1-5	TRBD1	CASSTTDRGGQPQHF	TGTGCCAGTAGTACCACCGACAGGGGCGGGCAGCCCCAGCATTTT
many	TRBV29-1	TRBJ1-1	.	CSVEGGRGGDTEAFF	TGCAGCGTTGAAGGGGGGAGGGGAGGGGACACTGAAGCTTTCTTT
.	TRBV2	TRBJ2-1	.	CASRGDQHYEQFF	TGTGCCAGCAGAGGGGACCAACACTATGAGCAGTTCTTC
.	TRBV9	TRBJ2-7	.	CASSLEQGLKDEQYF	TGTGCCAGCAGTTTAGAACAGGGACTTAAGGACGAGCAGTACTTC
few	TRBV7-9	TRBJ1-1	.	CASSLDRLTAFF	TGTGCCAGCAGCTTAGACCGCTTGACCGCTTTCTTT
.	TRBV15	TRBJ1-5	.	CATSSQDQGIHQPQHF	TGTGCCACCAGCAGCCAAGATCAGGGGATTCATCAGCCCCAGCATTTT
many	TRBV7-6	TRBJ2-2	.	CASSSYRVNTGELFF	TGTGCCAGCAGCTCTTACAGGGTTAACACCGGGGAGCTGTTTTTT
few	TRBV5-1	TRBJ2-7	TRBD2	CASSLKHSGTYEQYF	TGCGCCAGCAGCTTGAAACACAGCGGGACCTACGAGCAGTACTTC
many	TRBV14	TRBJ2-2	TRBD2	CASSRTSGRYTGELFF	TGTGCCAGCAGTCGGACTAGCGGGAGGTACACCGGGGAGCTGTTTTTT
many	TRBV4-1	TRBJ2-5	.	CASSQDLQTQYF	TGCGCCAGCAGCCAAGATTTGCAGACCCAGTACTTC
once	TRBV20-1	TRBJ1-1	.	CSASSGYTEAFF	TGCAGTGCTAGTTCGGGGTACACTGAAGCTTTCTTT
many	TRBV20-1	TRBJ1-2	.	CSAWVAGYNYGYTF	TGCAGTGCTTGGGTGGCAGGCTATAACTATGGCTACACCTTC
many	TRBV7-2	TRBJ2-6	TRBD1	CASTTDRGLFGANVLTF	TGTGCCAGCACCACGGACAGGGGGCTGTTTGGGGCCAACGTCCTGACTTTC
.	TRBV29-1	TRBJ1-2	TRBD1	CSVEEDREVPWGYTF	TGCAGCGTTGAAGAGGACAGGGAGGTCCCCTGGGGCTACACCTTC
.	TRBV12-3/TRBV12-4	TRBJ2-7	TRBD2	CASRGLGLAGAYEQYF	TGTGCCAGCCGGGGCCTTGGACTAGCGGGAGCCTACGAGCAGTACTTC
.	TRBV7-2	TRBJ2-7	TRBD1	CASSQDWDRRGYEQYF	TGTGCCAGCAGCCAAGATTGGGACAGAAGGGGTTACGAGCAGTACTTC
.	TRBV10-3	TRBJ2-7	.	CAISYGWDEQYF	TGTGCCATCAGTTACGGTTGGGACGAGCAGTACTTC
many	TRBV13	TRBJ1-6	.	CASSSRGYNSPLHF	TGTGCCAGCAGCTCAAGGGGCTATAATTCACCCCTCCACTTT
few	TRBV10-3	TRBJ1-2	.	CAISGKGVGYTF	TGTGCCATCAGTGGTAAGGGGGTTGGCTACACCTTC
.	TRBV12-3/TRBV12-4	TRBJ1-5	.	CASSFGNNQPQHF	TGTGCCAGCAGTTTTGGGAATAATCAGCCCCAGCATTTT
many	TRBV12-3/TRBV12-4	TRBJ1-6	TRBD1	CASSLGRGSSPLHF	TGTGCCAGCAGTTTGGGCAGGGGGTCTTCACCCCTCCACTTT
few	TRBV10-3	TRBJ1-2	TRBD1	CAISQRDSNYGYTF	TGTGCCATCAGCCAAAGGGACAGCAACTATGGCTACACCTTC
.	TRBV29-1	TRBJ1-5	TRBD1	CSVGQGPNQPQHF	TGCAGCGTAGGACAGGGGCCCAATCAGCCCCAGCATTTT
many	TRBV9	TRBJ1-4	.	CASSEGSHQEKLFF	TGTGCCAGCAGCGAAGGCAGCCATCAAGAAAAACTGTTTTTT
.	TRBV2	TRBJ1-3	.	CASSTPGSSGNTIYF	TGTGCCAGCAGTACGCCAGGAAGCTCTGGAAACACCATATATTTT
.	TRBV7-2	TRBJ2-7	.	CASSSWVRYEQYF	TGTGCCAGCAGCTCATGGGTCCGCTACGAGCAGTACTTC
many	TRBV7-2	TRBJ2-7	.	CASSLGRVQGTYEQYF	TGTGCCAGCAGCTTAGGGAGGGTACAGGGCACATACGAGCAGTACTTC
.	TRBV10-3	TRBJ2-3	.	CAISVGGRDTQYF	TGTGCCATCAGTGTTGGGGGCCGGGATACGCAGTATTTT
few	TRBV10-2	TRBJ2-7	TRBD2	CASSRRLTGGRSYEQYF	TGTGCCAGCAGTCGACGATTAACGGGAGGGAGGTCCTACGAGCAGTACTTC
many	TRBV7-2	TRBJ2-3	.	CARRYTDTQYF	TGTGCCAGGAGGTACACAGATACGCAGTATTTT
many	TRBV7-2	TRBJ2-5	TRBD2	CASSPGLAGQETQYF	TGTGCCAGCAGCCCCGGACTAGCCGGCCAAGAGACCCAGTACTTC
.	TRBV29-1	TRBJ2-6	.	CSVESRDGSGANVLTF	TGCAGCGTTGAATCCCGGGACGGCTCTGGGGCCAACGTCCTGACTTTC
many	TRBV5-8	TRBJ2-5	.	CASSSAGPGEETQYF	TGTGCCAGCAGCTCAGCCGGGCCAGGGGAAGAGACCCAGTACTTC
many	TRBV13	TRBJ2-7	.	CASSRLGHAYEQYF	TGTGCCAGCAGCCGACTTGGACACGCCTACGAGCAGTACTTC
few	TRBV7-9	TRBJ2-5	.	CASSHGGGQETQYF	TGTGCCAGCAGCCACGGTGGGGGTCAAGAGACCCAGTACTTC
many	TRBV20-1	TRBJ2-7	.	CSAGKPQGYEQYF	TGCAGTGCTGGGAAGCCCCAGGGTTACGAGCAGTACTTC
.	TRBV19	TRBJ2-2	TRBD2	CASSPRTSGYPNTGELFF	TGTGCCAGTAGTCCTCGGACTAGCGGTTATCCGAACACCGGGGAGCTGTTTTTT
.	TRBV10-1	TRBJ2-7	.	CASSESSDSSYEQYF	TGCGCCAGCAGTGAGTCCTCGGACAGCTCCTACGAGCAGTACTTC
.	TRBV7-9	TRBJ1-1	TRBD1	CASSLSAGGGTEAFF	TGTGCCAGCAGCTTATCCGCAGGGGGGGGCACTGAAGCTTTCTTT
few	TRBV7-8	TRBJ2-7	.	CASSQEVAIYEQYF	TGTGCCAGCAGCCAAGAGGTAGCCATCTACGAGCAGTACTTC
.	TRBV29-1	TRBJ2-7	TRBD2	CSVGEGPWPYEQYF	TGCAGCGTTGGGGAGGGACCGTGGCCCTACGAGCAGTACTTC